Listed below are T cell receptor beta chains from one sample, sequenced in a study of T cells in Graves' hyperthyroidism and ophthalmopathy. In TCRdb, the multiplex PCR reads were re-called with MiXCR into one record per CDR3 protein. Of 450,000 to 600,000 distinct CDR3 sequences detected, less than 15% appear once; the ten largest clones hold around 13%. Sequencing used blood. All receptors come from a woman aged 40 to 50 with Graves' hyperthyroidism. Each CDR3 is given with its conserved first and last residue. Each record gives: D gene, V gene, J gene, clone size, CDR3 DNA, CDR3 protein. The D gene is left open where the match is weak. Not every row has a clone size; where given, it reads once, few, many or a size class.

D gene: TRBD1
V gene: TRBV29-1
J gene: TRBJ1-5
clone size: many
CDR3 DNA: TGCAGCGTTTGGACAGGGGGCAATCAGCCCCAGCATTTT
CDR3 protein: CSVWTGGNQPQHF

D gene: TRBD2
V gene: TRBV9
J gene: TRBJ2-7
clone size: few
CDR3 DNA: TGTGCCAGCACCAAGCGGGAGGGTTCCCACGAGCAGTACTTC
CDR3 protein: CASTKREGSHEQYF

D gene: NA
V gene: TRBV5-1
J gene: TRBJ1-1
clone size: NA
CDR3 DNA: TGCGCCAGCAACGGCGGACAGAACACTGAAGCTTTCTTT
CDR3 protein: CASNGGQNTEAFF

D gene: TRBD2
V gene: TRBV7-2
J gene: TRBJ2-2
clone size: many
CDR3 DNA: TGTGCCAGCAGCCCTAGCGTGGCTAGCGGGATAGGGGGCGGGGAGCTGTTTTTT
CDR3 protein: CASSPSVASGIGGGELFF

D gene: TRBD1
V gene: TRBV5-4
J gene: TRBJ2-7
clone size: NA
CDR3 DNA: TGTGCCAGCAGCCCAACCGGACAGGGGGCCTCCTACGAGCAGTACTTC
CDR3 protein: CASSPTGQGASYEQYF

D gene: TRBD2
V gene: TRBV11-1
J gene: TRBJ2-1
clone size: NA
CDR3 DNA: TGTGCCAGCAGCTTAGTACCGTTTACTAGCGGGAGCGGGAATGAGCAGTTCTTC
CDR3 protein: CASSLVPFTSGSGNEQFF

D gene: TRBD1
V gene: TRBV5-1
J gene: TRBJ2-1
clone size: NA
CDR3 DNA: TGCGCCAGCAGCTTGGTCGGACAGGGGCAAAATGAGCAGTTCTTC
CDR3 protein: CASSLVGQGQNEQFF

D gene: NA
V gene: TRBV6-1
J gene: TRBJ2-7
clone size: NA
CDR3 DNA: TGTGCCAGCACTGGAGGGGTCCCCTACGAGCAGTACTTC
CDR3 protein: CASTGGVPYEQYF

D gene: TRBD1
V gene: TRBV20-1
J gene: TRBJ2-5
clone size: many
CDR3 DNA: TGCAGTGCGATATCCATAAGACAGGGGGCTAAGGAGACCCAGTACTTC
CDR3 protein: CSAISIRQGAKETQYF

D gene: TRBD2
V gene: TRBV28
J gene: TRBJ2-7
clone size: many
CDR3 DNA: TGTGCCAGCAGTCGGACTAGCGACCCCTACGAGCAGTACTTC
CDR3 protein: CASSRTSDPYEQYF

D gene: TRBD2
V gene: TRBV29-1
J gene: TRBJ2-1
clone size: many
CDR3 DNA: TGCAGCGTTGGGGTGACTAGCGGTTTGGTAGAGCAGTTCTTC
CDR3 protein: CSVGVTSGLVEQFF

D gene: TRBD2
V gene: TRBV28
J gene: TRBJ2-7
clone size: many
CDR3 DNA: TGTGCCAGCAGAATTAGCGGGAGGAGCTCCTACGAGCAGTACTTC
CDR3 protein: CASRISGRSSYEQYF

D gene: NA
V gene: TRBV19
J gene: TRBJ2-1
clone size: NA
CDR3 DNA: TGTGCCAGTAGTGGCGGTTGGGGGTTCGGTTACGATGAGCAGTTCTTC
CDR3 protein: CASSGGWGFGYDEQFF

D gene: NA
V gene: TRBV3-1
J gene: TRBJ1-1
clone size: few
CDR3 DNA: TGTGCCAGCAGCCGAGTACCCGGGACGGCGAACACTGAAGCTTTCTTT
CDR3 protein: CASSRVPGTANTEAFF

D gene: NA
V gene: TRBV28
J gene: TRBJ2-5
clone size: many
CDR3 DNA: TGTGCCAGCCGATCAGGCGGGCACAGCCGGCAGGAGACCCAGTACTTC
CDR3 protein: CASRSGGHSRQETQYF